Below, 31 T cell receptor beta chains from the same sample are listed, as sequenced in a study of shared clonotypes between healthy human individuals (dated by TCRdb to between 2020 and 2021). Library creation used the immunoSEQ multiplex PCR assay. TCRdb mirrors the immuneACCESS table, restricted to in-frame sequences. Some clones are absent from its copies; in checked studies, under half trace to an unresolved V gene, and the reason for the others is unknown. Within this sample are about 110,000 clones, with around 65% of them counted one time only. In total, the top ten clones hold 24% of the sample. The sequenced sample consisted of memory CD8+ T cells sorted from blood. The cell subset or site label corresponds to: CD45RO+ cells pooled with CCR7-negative TemRA cells. The receptors were sampled from a woman aged 25 to 39 in good health.

In this sample, this clone turned up a few times. The V and J genes are TRBV29-1 and TRBJ2-1, with TRBD2 as a possible D gene (6 bases). Deletions cut 7 bases from V and 6 bases from J, with 19 bases between. This CDR3 has 14 residues. In germline, CDR1 is SQVTM, CDR2 ANQGSEA. The CDR3 region has the DNA TGCAGCGCCTTAGTCGCGGGGTCCATCAATGAGCAGTTCTTC. The encoded protein is CSALVAGSINEQFF.

This chain links TRBV7-8 with TRBJ2-2; 10 nucleotides match TRBD2. V lost 1 base and J lost 1; bases outside the gene matches: 3. The CDR3 is 17 residues long. The germline gives CDR1 SGHVS, CDR2 FQNEAQ. The CDR3 sequence is CASSLDRTSGNTGELFF. DNA of the CDR3: TGTGCCAGCAGCTTAGACCGGACTAGCGGGAACACCGGGGAGCTGTTTTTT.

The V gene is TRBV18, the J gene TRBJ2-1; D is possibly TRBD2 (5 bases). This CDR3 contains 17 residues. Germline CDR1 and CDR2: KGHSH and LQKENI. V dropped 4 bases and J dropped 9 bases, with 25 bases sitting between them. The CDR3, as DNA: TGTGCCAGCTCACTATCCCTCCGGGGAAAACAATTTGGTGAGCAGTTCTTC. Translated, it gives CASSLSLRGKQFGEQFF. Complete variable domain (other parts from reference TRBV18 and TRBJ2-1): NAGVMQNPRHLVRRRGQEARLRCSPMKGHSHVYWYRQLPEEGLKFMVYLQKENIIDESGMPKERFSAEFPKEGPSILRIQQVVRGDSAAYFCASSLSLRGKQFGEQFFGPGTRLTVL.

The V call is TRBV9, the J call TRBJ2-3; TRBD2 matches at 7 bases. This CDR3 spans 16 amino acids. V shed 2 bases, J shed 6 bases, and the junction held 12 bases outside the gene matches. Germline V lookup: CDR1 SGDLS, CDR2 YYNGEE. In nucleotides, the CDR3 is TGTGCCAGCAGCGTGTCCCGACTAGCCGTTTTTGATACGCAGTATTTT. Encoded protein: CASSVSRLAVFDTQYF.

CDR3 DNA: TGTGCCTCCAGGGGGGACAGGGTAATAAAAAACATTCAGTACTTC. This codes for CASRGDRVIKNIQYF. The J gene is TRBJ2-4, the V gene TRBV9; the match to TRBD1 covers 9 bases. With 10 bases clipped from V and 4 bases from J, the junction kept 12 bases outside the gene matches. The CDR3 runs 15 residues. CDR1 and CDR2 from the germline V gene are SGDLS and YYNGEE. The entire variable domain, with the rest obtained from reference TRBV9 and TRBJ2-4, is as follows: DSGVTQTPKHLITATGQRVTLRCSPRSGDLSVYWYQQSLDQGLQFLIQYYNGEERAKGNILERFSAQQFPDLHSELNLSSLELGDSALYFCASRGDRVIKNIQYFGAGTRLSVL.

The chain joins TRBV7-3 to TRBJ2-2; weak D call: TRBD1 (6 bases). This CDR3 spans 15 amino acids. Germline loops: CDR1 SGHTA, CDR2 FQGTGA. V lost 4 bases and J 0 bases, leaving 9 bases between the germline ends. DNA of the CDR3: TGTGCCAGCAGCTCACAGGGCTCGAACACCGGGGAGCTGTTTTTT. Translating gives CASSSQGSNTGELFF.

The chain employs TRBV27 and TRBJ2-7; TRBD1 agrees at 10 bases. Losses at the gene ends were 5 bases for V and 3 bases for J; bases not matched to a gene: 4. The CDR3 spans 14 residues. Germline CDR1 MNHEY, CDR2 SMNVEV (reference sequence). Written as DNA, the CDR3 is TGTGCCAGCAGTGATAGGACAGGGGGCTACGAGCAGTACTTC. It codes for CASSDRTGGYEQYF.

This clone was counted at least ten times. The chain is built from TRBV25-1 and TRBJ2-5; 11 bases align to TRBD2. The V gene end was trimmed by 6 bases and the J gene end by 0 bases; junction bases not matched to a gene: 12. The CDR3 is 18 amino acids. The germline CDR1 and CDR2 sequences are MGHDK and SYGVNS. This CDR3 is CASSGLAGGLSNQETQYF. CDR3 in DNA: TGTGCCAGCAGCGGATTAGCGGGAGGGCTCTCAAACCAAGAGACCCAGTACTTC.

This clone came up once. V and J are TRBV6-4 and TRBJ2-3, with D possibly called TRBD1 or TRBD2 (5 bases each). Germline V gene sequence: CDR1 MRHNA, CDR2 SNTAGT. V was trimmed by 0 bases and J by 0 bases, leaving 7 bases between them. This CDR3 region has 15 residues. CDR3 coding DNA: TGTGCCAGCAGTGACTCGGGGGAGAGCACAGATACGCAGTATTTT. It codes for CASSDSGESTDTQYF.

The CDR3 DNA is TGCGCCAGCAGCGTTACCAGGGTAGAGGCTGGAAACACCATATATTTT. Translating it yields CASSVTRVEAGNTIYF. The chain couples TRBV4-1 to TRBJ1-3, with a tentative D call TRBD1 (5 bases). There are 16 residues in the CDR3. From germline, CDR1 is MGHRA and CDR2 YSYEKL. Trimming removed 5 bases from V and 2 bases from J, with 16 bases in between.

V gene TRBV4-3 combines with J gene TRBJ2-7; D is unresolved. Deletions cut 1 base from V and 3 bases from J, with 7 bases between. CDR3 length: 13 residues. Looked up from germline, CDR1 is LGHNA and CDR2 is YSLEER. The CDR3, as DNA: TGCGCCAGCAGCCAAGCACTTCTCTACGAGCAGTACTTC. Translation: CASSQALLYEQYF.

This sequence joins TRBV6-4 and TRBJ2-5, with a possible D match to TRBD2 (6 bases). The CDR3 has 14 residues. V was clipped by 8 bases and J by 1 base, with 14 bases between them. Germline V CDR1 and CDR2: MRHNA, SNTAGT. CDR3: CASAEEGSQETQYF. The CDR3 DNA is TGTGCCAGCGCCGAGGAGGGATCCCAAGAGACCCAGTACTTC.

This clone has more than one count but fewer than ten. This chain links TRBV7-9 with TRBJ2-2, with unresolved D. V lost 5 bases, J lost 3 bases, and 10 bases lay in between. This CDR3 is 14 amino acids long. The germline CDR1 and CDR2 sequences are SEHNR and FQNEAQ (reference sequence). The CDR3 bases are TGTGCCAGCAGCCGCAGGCTAGACACCGGGGAGCTGTTTTTT. This codes for CASSRRLDTGELFF.

This chain connects TRBV29-1 to TRBJ2-3; 7 bases match TRBD1. V shed 7 bases and J 3 bases; nucleotides not matched to a gene: 4. The CDR3 is made up of 12 amino acids. Germline CDR1 and CDR2: SQVTM and ANQGSEA. CDR3 bases: TGCAGCGCTAGACAGGGAACAGATACGCAGTATTTT. Its protein is CSARQGTDTQYF.

For the CDR3, the DNA is TGTGCCAGCAGCTTAGTCCCGACCGGGGAGCTGTTTTTT. It yields the protein CASSLVPTGELFF. The chain links TRBV7-9 to TRBJ2-2; D is undetermined. Germline CDR1 is SEHNR and CDR2 is FQNEAQ (reference sequence). CDR3 size: 13 residues. Trimming took off 1 base at V and 5 bases at J, with 5 bases between the two ends.

The chain recombines TRBV7-8 with TRBJ2-7; perhaps D is TRBD1 or TRBD2 (6 bases each). V lost 6 bases to trimming and J lost 5 bases, with 20 bases between them. Germline V gene lookup returns CDR1 SGHVS and CDR2 FQNEAQ. The CDR3 covers 15 residues. DNA for the CDR3: TGTGCCAGCAGATTCAGAACGGGGGCGCGGGACGAGCAGTACTTC. It encodes CASRFRTGARDEQYF.

This clone was picked up one time. This chain uses TRBV7-9 with TRBJ2-7, with a tentative D call TRBD2 (6 bases). Trimming pared 1 base from V and 3 bases from J, leaving 10 bases between. This CDR3 contains 14 residues. CDR1 SEHNR and CDR2 FQNEAQ come from the germline V gene (reference sequence). The chain's CDR3 is CASSLVADYYEQYF. The CDR3 DNA reads TGTGCCAGCAGCTTAGTAGCGGACTACTACGAGCAGTACTTC.

The V call is TRBV4-1, the J call TRBJ1-4; D uncertain. The CDR3 extends over 15 amino acids. The V end lost 1 base, the J end lost 5 bases, and 11 bases lay between the germline ends. CDR1 is MGHRA, CDR2 YSYEKL, per germline. The chain's CDR3 is CASSQAQSGNEKLFF. The CDR3 DNA sequence: TGCGCCAGCAGCCAAGCCCAGTCAGGAAATGAAAAACTGTTTTTT.

This clone turned up a few times. The chain joins TRBV11-1 to TRBJ2-7; possible D gene TRBD1, 6 bases. The CDR3 contains 13 residues. V shed 4 bases and J shed 7 bases, with 14 bases lying between them. Per germline, CDR1 SGHAT and CDR2 FQDESV (reference sequence). CDR3 nucleotide sequence: TGTGCCAGCAGCTCGACAGGCTGGCGGGAGCAGTACTTC. It codes for CASSSTGWREQYF.

The chain has TRBV27 and TRBJ1-2, with 10 bases that match TRBD1. The CDR3 covers 16 residues. Germline CDR1 MNHEY, CDR2 SMNVEV (reference sequence). With V trimmed by 0 bases and J by 4 bases, 5 bases remained unmatched. DNA for the CDR3: TGTGCCAGCAGTTTATCGGCCGGGACAGGGGCCTATGGCTACACCTTC. This encodes CASSLSAGTGAYGYTF.

This clone is a singleton in its sample. The gene calls are TRBV7-2 and TRBJ2-7; D is undetermined. Germline CDR1 is SGHTA and CDR2 is FQGNSA. The V end was cut by 6 bases, the J end by 6 bases, with 18 bases between. CDR3 size: 14 residues. In DNA, the CDR3 is TGTGCCAGCAGACAAACGTCAAAACTGGCCGAGCAGTACTTC. This codes for CASRQTSKLAEQYF.

This clone has just a few counts. This sequence joins TRBV27 and TRBJ2-1; 8 bases agree with TRBD2. With 5 bases clipped from V and 8 bases from J, the junction kept 14 bases outside the gene matches. The CDR3 length is 16 residues. The germline CDR1 and CDR2 sequences are MNHEY and SMNVEV (reference sequence). The CDR3 sequence is CASSRSAGTRIYEQFF. CDR3 DNA sequence: TGTGCCAGCAGTCGGTCGGCAGGGACTAGGATATATGAGCAGTTCTTC.

The chain carries TRBV19 and TRBJ1-2; TRBD1 matches at 9 bases. CDR1 LNHDA and CDR2 SQIVND come from the germline V gene (reference sequence). Trimming removed 8 bases from V and 2 bases from J; junction bases left unmatched: 9. There are 15 residues in the CDR3. The CDR3 region is CASREEQGANYGYTF. The CDR3 DNA follows: TGTGCCAGTCGTGAGGAACAGGGGGCGAACTATGGCTACACCTTC.

The V call is TRBV29-1, the J call TRBJ2-2; D gene uncertain. V lost 0 bases to trimming and J lost 3 bases, with 8 bases between them. The CDR3 covers 14 residues. The germline V gene has CDR1 SQVTM and CDR2 ANQGSEA. DNA for the CDR3: TGCAGCGTTGAAGATGGAACCCACACCGGGGAGCTGTTTTTT. Its protein product is CSVEDGTHTGELFF.

This chain uses TRBV28 with TRBJ2-4, with TRBD2 matching over 13 bases. The V gene's germline CDR1 is MDHEN and CDR2 SYDVKM. The J segment lost 6 bases and the V segment lost 2 bases, leaving 7 bases of the junction unmatched. The CDR3 has 17 amino acids. The CDR3 coding sequence is TGTGCCAGCAGTTTACGGGACAGACTAGCGGGAGGAAACATTCAGTACTTC. This gives the protein CASSLRDRLAGGNIQYF.

This rearrangement joins TRBV19 to TRBJ2-5, with 12 positions matching TRBD2. The CDR3 contains 17 residues. Germline values: CDR1 LNHDA, CDR2 SQIVND (reference sequence). With 4 bases clipped from V and 3 bases from J, the junction kept 9 bases outside the gene matches. CDR3 coding DNA: TGTGCCAGTAGTAAGCCCTACCGACTAGCGGGAGAAGAGACCCAGTACTTC. As protein: CASSKPYRLAGEETQYF.

The genes are TRBV6-1 and TRBJ1-5; D uncertain. Per the germline V gene, CDR1 is MNHNS and CDR2 is SASEGT. The V gene lost 1 base and the J gene lost 1 base, with 8 bases spanning the gap. The CDR3 is made up of 15 amino acids. The chain's CDR3 is CASSEVPESNQPQHF. The DNA for the CDR3 is TGTGCCAGCAGTGAAGTACCGGAAAGCAATCAGCCCCAGCATTTT.

The rearrangement joins TRBV15 to TRBJ2-7; D not resolved. The CDR3 is made up of 15 amino acids. V was cut by 0 bases and J by 0 bases, with 9 bases left in between. Germline lookup yields CDR1 LNHNV and CDR2 YYDKDF (reference sequence). The CDR3 DNA is TGTGCCACCAGCAGAGATAGGAGAAGCTCCTACGAGCAGTACTTC. Translating it yields CATSRDRRSSYEQYF.

The chain recombines TRBV4-1 with TRBJ2-5, with D maybe TRBD1 (6 bases). V lost 5 bases and J 5 bases, leaving 12 bases between the germline ends. The CDR3 runs to 13 residues. Germline V gene lookup returns CDR1 MGHRA and CDR2 YSYEKL. The CDR3 here is CASSSRQEETQYF. CDR3 bases: TGCGCCAGCAGCTCCCGACAGGAGGAGACCCAGTACTTC.

J is TRBJ2-7 and V is TRBV4-2, with TRBD2 matching over 10 bases. The CDR3 length is 17 residues. The V and J ends lost 0 bases and 4 bases, in that order; junction bases with no gene match: 9. The germline V gene has CDR1 LGHNA and CDR2 YNFKEQ. Here the CDR3 DNA reads TGTGCCAGCAGCCAAGAGGACTCTGGACTAGCGGTTTACGAGCAGTACTTC. This sequence encodes CASSQEDSGLAVYEQYF.

The chain has TRBV20-1 and TRBJ1-1; D not certain. This CDR3 has 10 residues. Trimming left V 2 bases short and J 7 bases short, with 5 bases between. Germline lookup yields CDR1 DFQATT and CDR2 SNEGSKA (reference sequence). The CDR3 sequence is CSARTGEAFF. The CDR3 bases are TGCAGTGCTAGAACTGGTGAAGCTTTCTTT.